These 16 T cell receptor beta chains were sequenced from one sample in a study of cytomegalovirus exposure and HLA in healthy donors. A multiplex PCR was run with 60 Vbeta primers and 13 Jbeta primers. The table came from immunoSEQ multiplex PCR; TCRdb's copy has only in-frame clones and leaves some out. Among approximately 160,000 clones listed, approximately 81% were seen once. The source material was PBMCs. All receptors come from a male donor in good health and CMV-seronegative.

CDR3 in DNA: TGTGCCAGCAGAGGACTAACCGGGGAGACCCAGTACTTC. Translating it yields CASRGLTGETQYF. This chain uses TRBV6-1 with TRBJ2-5, with D possibly being TRBD2 (6 bases). Germline values: CDR1 MNHNS, CDR2 SASEGT. The CDR3 extends over 13 amino acids. The V and J ends lost 6 bases and 5 bases respectively, with 13 bases between them.

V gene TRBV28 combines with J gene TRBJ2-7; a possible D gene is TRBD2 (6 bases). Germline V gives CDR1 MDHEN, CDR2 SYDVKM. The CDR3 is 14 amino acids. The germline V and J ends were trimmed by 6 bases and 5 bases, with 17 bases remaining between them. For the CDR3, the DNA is TGTGCCAGCAGCCAGGCGGAGGGACTCCACGAGCAGTACTTC. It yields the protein CASSQAEGLHEQYF. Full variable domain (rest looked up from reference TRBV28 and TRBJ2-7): DVKVTQSSRYLVKRTGEKVFLECVQDMDHENMFWYRQDPGLGLRLIYFSYDVKMKEKGDIPEGYSVSREKKERFSLILESASTNQTSMYLCASSQAEGLHEQYFGPGTRLTVT.

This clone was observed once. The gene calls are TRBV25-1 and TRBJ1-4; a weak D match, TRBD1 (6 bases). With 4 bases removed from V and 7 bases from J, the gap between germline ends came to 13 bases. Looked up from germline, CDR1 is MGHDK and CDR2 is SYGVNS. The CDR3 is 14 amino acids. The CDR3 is CASSVTGGGEKLFF. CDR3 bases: TGTGCCAGCAGTGTGACAGGCGGCGGTGAAAAACTGTTTTTT.

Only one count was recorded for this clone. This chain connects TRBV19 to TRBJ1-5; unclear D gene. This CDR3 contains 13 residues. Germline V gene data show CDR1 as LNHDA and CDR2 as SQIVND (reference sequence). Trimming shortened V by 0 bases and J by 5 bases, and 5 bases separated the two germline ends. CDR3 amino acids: CASSIDQDQPQHF. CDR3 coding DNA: TGTGCCAGTAGTATAGATCAGGATCAGCCCCAGCATTTT.

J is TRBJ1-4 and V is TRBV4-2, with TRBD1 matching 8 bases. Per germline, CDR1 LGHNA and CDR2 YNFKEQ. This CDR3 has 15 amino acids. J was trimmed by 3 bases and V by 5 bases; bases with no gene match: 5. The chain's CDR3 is CASSTGQGPNEKLFF. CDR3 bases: TGTGCCAGCAGCACAGGACAGGGACCTAATGAAAAACTGTTTTTT.

The CDR3 loop is CASSLEGAGQETQYF. The DNA of the CDR3 is TGCGCCAGCAGCTTGGAGGGGGCTGGTCAAGAGACCCAGTACTTC. This chain links TRBV5-1 with TRBJ2-5, with TRBD1 identical over 7 bases. The germline CDR1 and CDR2 sequences are SGHRS and YFSETQ. CDR3 size: 15 residues. V lost 0 bases, J lost 2 bases, and 4 bases stayed unmatched.

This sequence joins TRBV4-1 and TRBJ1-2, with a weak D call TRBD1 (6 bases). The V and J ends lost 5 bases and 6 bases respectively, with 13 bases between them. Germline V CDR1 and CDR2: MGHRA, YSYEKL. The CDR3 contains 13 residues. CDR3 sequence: CASSSPQGDGYTF. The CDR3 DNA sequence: TGCGCCAGCAGCTCCCCACAGGGAGATGGCTACACCTTC.

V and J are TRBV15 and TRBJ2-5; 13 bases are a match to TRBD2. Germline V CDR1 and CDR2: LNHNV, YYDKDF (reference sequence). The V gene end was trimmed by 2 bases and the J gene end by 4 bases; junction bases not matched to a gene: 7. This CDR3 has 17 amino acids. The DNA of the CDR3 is TGTGCCACCAGCAGAAATACAGGACTAGCGGGAGCAGAGACCCAGTACTTC. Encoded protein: CATSRNTGLAGAETQYF.

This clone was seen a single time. This CDR3 is CASSLSGAYTGELFF. In DNA, the CDR3 is TGTGCCAGCAGCTTATCAGGGGCCTACACCGGGGAGCTGTTTTTT. The chain combines TRBV7-9 with TRBJ2-2, with a possible D match to TRBD1 (6 bases). The CDR3 sequence is 15 residues long. Trimming cost V 2 bases and J 3 bases, with 10 bases left between them. Germline CDR1 is SEHNR and CDR2 is FQNEAQ (reference sequence). The variable domain in full, completed from reference TRBV7-9 and TRBJ2-2, reads DTGVSQNPRHKITKRGQNVTFRCDPISEHNRLYWYRQTLGQGPEFLTYFQNEAQLEKSRLLSDRFSAERPKGSFSTLEIQRTEQGDSAMYLCASSLSGAYTGELFFGEGSRLTVL.

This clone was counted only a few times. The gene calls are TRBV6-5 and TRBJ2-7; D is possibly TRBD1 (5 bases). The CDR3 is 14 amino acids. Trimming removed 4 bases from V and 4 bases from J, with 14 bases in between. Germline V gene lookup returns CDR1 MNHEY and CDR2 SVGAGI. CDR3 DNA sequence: TGTGCCAGCAGTTCTCAGGGCCGAGATTACGAGCAGTACTTC. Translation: CASSSQGRDYEQYF.

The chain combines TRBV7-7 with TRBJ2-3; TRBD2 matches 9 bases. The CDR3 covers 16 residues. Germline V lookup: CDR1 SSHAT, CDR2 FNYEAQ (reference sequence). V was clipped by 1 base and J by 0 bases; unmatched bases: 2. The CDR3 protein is CASSLGLAASTDTQYF. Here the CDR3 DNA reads TGTGCCAGCAGCTTAGGACTAGCGGCTAGCACAGATACGCAGTATTTT. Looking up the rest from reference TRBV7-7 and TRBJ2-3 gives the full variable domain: GAGVSQSPRYKVTKRGQDVTLRCDPISSHATLYWYQQALGQGPEFLTYFNYEAQPDKSGLPSDRFSAERPEGSISTLTIQRTEQRDSAMYRCASSLGLAASTDTQYFGPGTRLTVL.

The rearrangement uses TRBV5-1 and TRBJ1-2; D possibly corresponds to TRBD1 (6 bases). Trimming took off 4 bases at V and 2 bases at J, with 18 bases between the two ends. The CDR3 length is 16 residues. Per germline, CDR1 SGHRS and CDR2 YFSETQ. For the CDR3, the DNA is TGCGCCAGCAGCGATAACGCCGGACAGAGAAACTATGGCTACACCTTC. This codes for CASSDNAGQRNYGYTF.

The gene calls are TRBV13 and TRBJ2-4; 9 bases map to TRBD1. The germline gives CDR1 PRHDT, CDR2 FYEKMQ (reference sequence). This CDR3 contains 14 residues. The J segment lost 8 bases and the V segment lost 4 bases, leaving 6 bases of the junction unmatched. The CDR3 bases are TGTGCCAGCAGCTCCACAGGGGGCAGGGACATTCAGTACTTC. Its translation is CASSSTGGRDIQYF.

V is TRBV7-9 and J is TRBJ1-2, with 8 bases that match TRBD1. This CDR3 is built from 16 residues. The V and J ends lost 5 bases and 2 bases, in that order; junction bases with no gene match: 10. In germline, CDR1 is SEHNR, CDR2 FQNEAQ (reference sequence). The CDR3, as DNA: TGTGCCAGCAGCCGACAGGGGTCGGGAGGCAACTATGGCTACACCTTC. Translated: CASSRQGSGGNYGYTF.

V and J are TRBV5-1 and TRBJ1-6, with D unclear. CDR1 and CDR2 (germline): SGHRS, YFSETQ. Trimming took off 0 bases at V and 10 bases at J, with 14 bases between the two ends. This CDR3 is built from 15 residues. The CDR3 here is CASSLDPGVVSPLHF. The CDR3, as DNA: TGCGCCAGCAGCTTGGATCCGGGAGTGGTGTCACCCCTCCACTTT.

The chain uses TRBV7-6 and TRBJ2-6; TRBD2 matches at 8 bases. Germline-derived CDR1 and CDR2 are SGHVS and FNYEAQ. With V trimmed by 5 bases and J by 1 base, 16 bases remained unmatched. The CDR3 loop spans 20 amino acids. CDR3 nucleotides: TGTGCCAGCAGCCTACGGATCGGGGGGGGACCCACTTCTGGGGCCAACGTCCTGACTTTC. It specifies CASSLRIGGGPTSGANVLTF.